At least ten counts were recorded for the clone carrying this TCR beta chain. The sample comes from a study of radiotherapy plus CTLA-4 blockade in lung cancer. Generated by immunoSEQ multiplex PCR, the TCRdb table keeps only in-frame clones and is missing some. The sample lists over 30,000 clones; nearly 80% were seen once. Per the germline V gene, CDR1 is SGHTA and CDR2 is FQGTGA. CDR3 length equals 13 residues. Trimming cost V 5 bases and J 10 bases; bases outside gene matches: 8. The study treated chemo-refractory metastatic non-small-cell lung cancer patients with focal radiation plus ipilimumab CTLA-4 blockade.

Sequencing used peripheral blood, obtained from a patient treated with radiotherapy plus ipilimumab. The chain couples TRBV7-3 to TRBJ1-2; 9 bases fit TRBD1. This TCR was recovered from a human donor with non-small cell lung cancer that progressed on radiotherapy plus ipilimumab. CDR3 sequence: CASSTGGDQDYTF. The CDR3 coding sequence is TGTGCCAGCAGCACAGGGGGCGATCAGGACTACACCTTC.